Presented here are 20 T cell receptor beta chains from one specimen sequenced in a study of high-grade serous ovarian cancer treatment subgroups. TCRdb's table, derived via immunoSEQ multiplex PCR, lists solely in-frame clones and lacks some. Altogether hundreds of clones are present, around four fifths being singletons, with the ten largest covering about 16%. The tumor samples were collected prior to definitive surgery or chemotherapy. The sequencing sample was made of tumor tissue. Receptors originate from a human donor with high-grade serous ovarian cancer.

V usage is TRBV7-9 and J usage is TRBJ1-6; a possible D gene is TRBD1 (6 bases). CDR3 length equals 15 residues. Trimming stripped 2 bases from V and 13 bases from J, with 18 bases between. Germline CDR1 reads SEHNR; CDR2 reads FQNEAQ (reference sequence). The DNA of the CDR3 is TGTGCCAGCAGCTTAAGGACGACAGGAGTCTCGCCCCTCCACTTT. It yields the protein CASSLRTTGVSPLHF.

The rearrangement links TRBV7-3 to TRBJ1-2, with D perhaps TRBD1 (5 bases). V was clipped by 3 bases and J by 4 bases, with 15 bases between them. Germline V lookup: CDR1 SGHTA, CDR2 FQGTGA. There are 15 residues in the CDR3. CDR3 region: CASSFQHQGSYGYTF. Written as DNA, the CDR3 is TGTGCCAGCAGCTTCCAGCATCAGGGAAGCTATGGCTACACCTTC.

The chain is built from TRBV4-1 and TRBJ1-6; tentative D call: TRBD1 (5 bases). CDR1 MGHRA and CDR2 YSYEKL come from the germline V gene. Trimming cost V 2 bases and J 2 bases, with 13 bases left between them. The CDR3 runs 17 residues. The CDR3 protein is CASSQLGGSTYNSPLHF. DNA of the CDR3: TGCGCCAGCAGCCAATTGGGGGGGTCCACCTATAATTCACCCCTCCACTTT.

Only a few counts were recorded for this clone. CDR3 protein: CASSYRFGNQPQHF. The CDR3 DNA follows: TGTGCCAGCAGTTACAGGTTTGGCAATCAGCCCCAGCATTTT. V and J are TRBV6-5 and TRBJ1-5; D not resolved. The CDR3 loop spans 14 amino acids. Germline loops: CDR1 MNHEY, CDR2 SVGAGI. Trimming pared 2 bases from V and 2 bases from J, leaving 7 bases between.

This clone turned up a few times. The chain joins TRBV19 to TRBJ1-5, with D possibly being TRBD1 (5 bases). Deletions cut 9 bases from V and 4 bases from J, with 13 bases between. CDR1 and CDR2 (germline): LNHDA, SQIVND (reference sequence). This CDR3 has 13 residues. As DNA, the CDR3 is TGTGCCAGCGCCGGGACTGGGAATCAGCCCCAGCATTTT. Translating it yields CASAGTGNQPQHF.

The chain uses TRBV7-8 and TRBJ1-5; D is ambiguous. The CDR3 contains 16 residues. CDR1 SGHVS and CDR2 FQNEAQ come from the germline V gene. Trimming removed 7 bases at V and 3 bases at J, with 19 bases between. Here the CDR3 reads CASTLGGLTFNQPQHF. CDR3 sequence (DNA): TGTGCCAGCACCCTGGGAGGACTTACTTTCAATCAGCCCCAGCATTTT.

This clone appeared a single time. The V and J genes are TRBV6-1 and TRBJ1-3; TRBD1 is a possible D gene (5 bases). Germline V gene sequence: CDR1 MNHNS, CDR2 SASEGT. The germline V and J ends were trimmed by 8 bases and 2 bases, with 16 bases remaining between them. The CDR3 spans 15 residues. For the CDR3, the DNA is TGTGCCAGCTCCTCAATTCGGACAACTGGAAACACCATATATTTT. The encoded protein is CASSSIRTTGNTIYF.

The rearrangement joins TRBV6-1 to TRBJ2-5; no clear D gene. The CDR3 loop spans 14 amino acids. Germline V CDR1 and CDR2: MNHNS, SASEGT. Trimming took off 5 bases at V and 1 base at J, with 11 bases between the two ends. The CDR3 DNA follows: TGTGCCAGCAGTCCTATTTCTGGCCAAGAGACCCAGTACTTC. This translates into CASSPISGQETQYF.

V gene TRBV2 combines with J gene TRBJ2-6; tentatively, D is TRBD1 or TRBD2 (5 bases each). This CDR3 spans 16 amino acids. V was clipped by 4 bases and J by 0 bases, with 10 bases between them. Germline loops: CDR1 SNHLY, CDR2 FYNNEI. CDR3 coding DNA: TGTGCCAGCAGTGGTTGGGGGAGCTCTGGGGCCAACGTCCTGACTTTC. Its translation is CASSGWGSSGANVLTF.

The chain has TRBV6-1 and TRBJ1-5, with TRBD1 matching over 7 bases. The V and J ends lost 7 bases and 3 bases, in that order; junction bases with no gene match: 6. Germline values: CDR1 MNHNS, CDR2 SASEGT. This CDR3 has 14 amino acids. The CDR3 DNA is TGTGCCAGCACCCTCACAGGGGCCAATCAGCCCCAGCATTTT. It specifies CASTLTGANQPQHF.

This chain links TRBV15 with TRBJ1-2; D remains ambiguous. V gave up 1 base and J gave up 7 bases, with 10 bases separating them. The CDR3 extends over 13 amino acids. CDR1 and CDR2 (germline): LNHNV, YYDKDF (reference sequence). The CDR3 is CATSRGGGRGYTF. Here the CDR3 DNA reads TGTGCCACCAGCAGAGGGGGAGGCCGTGGCTACACCTTC.

The chain is built from TRBV27 and TRBJ1-4, with D perhaps TRBD1 (5 bases). The V gene's germline CDR1 is MNHEY and CDR2 SMNVEV (reference sequence). This CDR3 region has 14 residues. Trimming took off 4 bases at V and 7 bases at J, with 13 bases between the two ends. Here the CDR3 reads CASSSRTGVEKLFF. Written as DNA, the CDR3 is TGTGCCAGCAGTTCTAGGACGGGGGTTGAAAAACTGTTTTTT. Full variable domain (outside the CDR3, taken from reference TRBV27 and TRBJ1-4): EAQVTQNPRYLITVTGKKLTVTCSQNMNHEYMSWYRQDPGLGLRQIYYSMNVEVTDKGDVPEGYKVSRKEKRNFPLILESPSPNQTSLYFCASSSRTGVEKLFFGSGTQLSVL.

The chain combines TRBV7-9 with TRBJ2-1; possible D gene TRBD2, 5 bases. V lost 2 bases and J lost 9, with 5 bases in between. The CDR3 length is 11 residues. Germline values: CDR1 SEHNR, CDR2 FQNEAQ (reference sequence). The CDR3 spells CASSLSGEQFF. The CDR3 DNA sequence: TGTGCCAGCAGCTTAAGCGGTGAGCAGTTCTTC.

The CDR3 reads CASSLEGSGRTYEQYF. The CDR3 coding sequence is TGTGCCAGCAGCTTAGAGGGCAGCGGGAGGACCTACGAGCAGTACTTC. The rearrangement uses TRBV7-3 and TRBJ2-7, with 9 bases that match TRBD2. V trimming: 2 bases; J trimming: 2 bases; junction bases outside the gene matches: 7. CDR1 and CDR2 (germline): SGHTA, FQGTGA. This CDR3 has 16 residues.

The chain is built from TRBV5-1 and TRBJ1-1; TRBD1 agrees at 12 bases. V trimming: 4 bases; J trimming: 11 bases; junction bases outside the gene matches: 6. The CDR3 contains 13 residues. Germline V gene sequence: CDR1 SGHRS, CDR2 YFSETQ. The CDR3: CASSTGDRGLAFF. The CDR3 DNA follows: TGCGCCAGCAGCACGGGGGACAGGGGGCTGGCTTTCTTT.

Here the CDR3 DNA reads TGTGCCAGCAGCCCACGGGGCGGACAGGGGGCGTCCGGGCAGTACTTC. This codes for CASSPRGGQGASGQYF. This chain connects TRBV7-3 to TRBJ2-7; 11 bases are a match to TRBD1. Germline V gene sequence: CDR1 SGHTA, CDR2 FQGTGA. V shed 5 bases, J shed 9 bases, and the junction held 15 bases outside the gene matches. The CDR3 is 16 amino acids.

This clone turned up a few times. This sample includes further DNA sequences coding for the same CDR3. The chain uses TRBV4-1 and TRBJ2-1, with D perhaps TRBD2 (6 bases). Trimming pared 1 base from V and 2 bases from J, leaving 6 bases between. Germline V gives CDR1 MGHRA, CDR2 YSYEKL. The CDR3 runs to 14 residues. CDR3 DNA: TGCGCCAGCAGCCAAGGGGGGGCCTACAATGAGCAGTTCTTC. Protein product: CASSQGGAYNEQFF.

This clone has only one observation. The V gene is TRBV25-1, the J gene TRBJ1-2, with D unresolved. From germline, CDR1 is MGHDK and CDR2 SYGVNS. There are 11 residues in the CDR3. Trimming removed 6 bases from V and 11 bases from J, with 13 bases in between. The chain's CDR3 is CASRGETLYTF. CDR3 bases: TGTGCCAGCAGAGGAGAGACCCTGTACACCTTC.

CDR3 sequence (DNA): TGTGCCAGCAGCTTAATAGGGGATGGGGCACAACATACGCAGTATTTT. It codes for CASSLIGDGAQHTQYF. The chain is built from TRBV11-3 and TRBJ2-3; D possibly corresponds to TRBD1 (5 bases). The CDR3 is made up of 16 amino acids. Germline V gene sequence: CDR1 SGHNT, CDR2 YENEEA. V gave up 2 bases and J gave up 7 bases, with 19 bases separating them.

The rearrangement links TRBV2 to TRBJ2-1; D not certain. This CDR3 is 14 amino acids long. CDR1 SNHLY and CDR2 FYNNEI come from the germline V gene. V was clipped by 2 bases and J by 7 bases, with 12 bases between them. CDR3 sequence: CASSESSRTNEQFF. CDR3 nucleotides: TGTGCCAGCAGTGAATCTTCGAGGACGAATGAGCAGTTCTTC.